This T cell receptor beta chain was observed in a study of technical replicates of blood from a few donors. The CDR3 totals 14 residues. V was cut by 6 bases and J by 1 base, with 12 bases left in between. In germline, CDR1 is MNHNS, CDR2 SASEGT. Clones were sequenced by immunoSEQ multiplex PCR, and TCRdb holds only the in-frame ones, with some missing. The sample shows tens of thousands of clones, 97% of them seen only once. This TCR derives from a human donor in good health. The sample taken for sequencing was T cells isolated from PBMCs. The genes are TRBV6-1 and TRBJ2-5; possible D gene TRBD1, 6 bases. The CDR3 loop is CASSSGAIQETQYF. The DNA of the CDR3 is TGTGCCAGCAGCTCAGGGGCCATCCAAGAGACCCAGTACTTC.